The clone carrying this T cell receptor beta chain came up many times. Antigen: not known. These data are taken from a study of early T cells in non-severe SARS-CoV-2 infection. Study-level background: Sequencing used unsorted whole-blood bulk RNA, so chains lack pairing. Study conclusions and caveats: VDJdb matching skewed toward anti-spike CD8 responses, missing private and CD4 specificities.

Germline values: CDR1 MNHNY, CDR2 SVGAGI (reference sequence). Deletions cut 0 bases from V and 3 bases from J, with 9 bases between. The CDR3 runs 15 residues. Attachment of unique molecular identifiers was made to individual cDNA molecules. One entry per CDR3 protein, called by TCRdb with MiXCR from the 5' RACE reads. The repertoire holds 63,000 or so distinct CDR3 sequences, with 12% as singletons. The TCR sequence derives from an adult who was a healthcare worker with PCR-confirmed SARS-CoV-2 infection or an uninfected control (not recorded which). The sequenced material came from whole blood. The chain joins TRBV6-6 to TRBJ1-3; D uncertain. The CDR3: CASSYSWGGGNTIYF. The CDR3, as DNA: TGTGCCAGCAGTTACTCGTGGGGAGGTGGAAACACCATATATTTT.